Each of the 23 T cell receptor beta chains below was sequenced from the same sample in a study of T cell changes during pregnancy in multiple sclerosis. Produced via immunoSEQ multiplex PCR; TCRdb's table is partial and in-frame only. This sample has roughly 80,000 clones; 90% to 95% occur once, and the top ten carry 2.5%. Source: peripheral blood, taken in the second trimester of pregnancy. These receptors originate from a female donor with multiple sclerosis, enrolled in a pregnancy study.

The genes are TRBV6-5 and TRBJ2-5; possible D gene TRBD2, 5 bases. Trimming took off 5 bases at V and 5 bases at J, with 9 bases between the two ends. The CDR3 consists of 12 residues. Germline assignment: CDR1 MNHEY and CDR2 SVGAGI. CDR3 nucleotides: TGTGCCAGCAGTCCGGGGTCGGAGACCCAGTACTTC. Its protein is CASSPGSETQYF.

This chain uses TRBV7-9 with TRBJ2-5; D unclear. The CDR3 has 12 residues. The germline gives CDR1 SEHNR, CDR2 FQNEAQ (reference sequence). Trimming cost V 5 bases and J 4 bases, with 8 bases left between them. The CDR3 DNA follows: TGTGCCAGCAGCCCCGCTACAGAGACCCAGTACTTC. This sequence encodes CASSPATETQYF.

The rearrangement joins TRBV5-1 to TRBJ2-2, with 9 bases lining up with TRBD1. The CDR3 has 17 amino acids. Germline V gene lookup returns CDR1 SGHRS and CDR2 YFSETQ. Trimming at V came to 4 bases and at J to 2 bases, leaving 9 bases not matched to a gene. The CDR3, as DNA: TGCGCCAGCAGCATGGACAGGGGAAAGTCTAACACCGGGGAGCTGTTTTTT. Translating gives CASSMDRGKSNTGELFF.

The chain links TRBV5-6 to TRBJ2-7; 7 bases map to TRBD1. The germline V gene encodes CDR1 SGHDT and CDR2 YYEEEE. The CDR3 runs 14 residues. The ends lost 3 bases at V and 4 bases at J; junction bases unmatched: 7. In DNA form, the CDR3 reads TGTGCCAGCAGCTCTGGGGACAGTCCGTACGAGCAGTACTTC. Residues: CASSSGDSPYEQYF.

This chain connects TRBV4-1 to TRBJ1-3; perhaps TRBD1 as D (5 bases). Germline V gene data show CDR1 as MGHRA and CDR2 as YSYEKL. V gave up 4 bases and J gave up 0 bases, with 10 bases separating them. The CDR3 is 15 amino acids. The CDR3 spells CASSPQGTSGNTIYF. The CDR3 bases are TGCGCCAGCAGCCCTCAGGGTACCTCTGGAAACACCATATATTTT.

This clone was seen a handful of times. The chain couples TRBV6-5 to TRBJ1-2; TRBD1 agrees at 7 bases. Germline CDR1 MNHEY, CDR2 SVGAGI. The CDR3 has 13 residues. The V and J ends lost 6 bases and 6 bases, in that order; junction bases with no gene match: 7. CDR3 in DNA: TGTGCCAGCAGCCCGGGACAGCTTAATGGCTACACCTTC. Translation gives CASSPGQLNGYTF.

The chain joins TRBV19 to TRBJ1-2; weak D call: TRBD1 (5 bases). This CDR3 comprises 13 residues. Germline values: CDR1 LNHDA, CDR2 SQIVND (reference sequence). Between the trimmed V and J ends, which lost 8 bases and 2 bases, there was a span of 12 bases. CDR3 loop: CASFRDMNYGYTF. The CDR3 nucleotides are TGTGCCAGTTTCAGGGATATGAACTATGGCTACACCTTC. Complete variable domain (other parts from reference TRBV19 and TRBJ1-2): DGGITQSPKYLFRKEGQNVTLSCEQNLNHDAMYWYRQDPGQGLRLIYYSQIVNDFQKGDIAEGYSVSREKKESFPLTVTSAQKNPTAFYLCASFRDMNYGYTFGSGTRLTVV.

V and J are TRBV2 and TRBJ1-1, with 7 bases identical to TRBD1. V was clipped by 6 bases and J by 1 base; unmatched bases: 5. Per the germline V gene, CDR1 is SNHLY and CDR2 is FYNNEI. The CDR3 contains 14 residues. Here the CDR3 reads CASRTGTENTEAFF. The DNA for the CDR3 is TGTGCCAGCAGGACCGGGACAGAGAACACTGAAGCTTTCTTT.

The CDR3, as DNA: TGTGCCATCAGCCCACACCGGGACAGGTCAGGGGAGCTGTTTTTT. The encoded protein is CAISPHRDRSGELFF. The rearrangement links TRBV10-3 to TRBJ2-2, with TRBD1 matching 8 bases. The CDR3 runs 15 residues. The V gene's germline CDR1 is ENHRY and CDR2 SYGVKD. V was clipped by 6 bases and J by 8 bases; unmatched bases: 11.

Only one count was recorded for this clone. The J gene is TRBJ1-2, the V gene TRBV16; D unresolved. CDR1 KGHSY and CDR2 FQNENV come from the germline V gene. Trimming took off 5 bases at V and 4 bases at J, with 17 bases between the two ends. The CDR3 sequence is 15 residues long. The CDR3 loop reads CASSSGLTLSYGYTF. CDR3 in DNA: TGTGCCAGCAGCAGCGGACTCACTTTGTCCTATGGCTACACCTTC. Combining the CDR3 with reference TRBV16 and TRBJ1-2 gives the whole variable domain GEEVAQTPKHLVRGEGQKAKLYCAPIKGHSYVFWYQQVLKNEFKFLISFQNENVFDETGMPKERFSAKCLPNSPCSLEIQATKLEDSAVYFCASSSGLTLSYGYTFGSGTRLTVV.

This rearrangement joins TRBV19 to TRBJ2-7; D unresolved. The germline CDR1 and CDR2 sequences are LNHDA and SQIVND (reference sequence). CDR3 length: 12 amino acids. The ends were cut back, 3 bases at V and 6 bases at J, with 9 bases in the middle. CDR3 protein: CASSMVRSEQYF. In nucleotides, the CDR3 is TGTGCCAGTAGTATGGTCCGGAGCGAGCAGTACTTC.

The J gene is TRBJ2-3, the V gene TRBV19, with no clear D. The CDR3 is 13 amino acids. Germline V gene sequence: CDR1 LNHDA, CDR2 SQIVND (reference sequence). Deletions cut 5 bases from V and 6 bases from J, with 12 bases between. CDR3 nucleotides: TGTGCCAGTAGTCCCCAACGCTACGATACGCAGTATTTT. Its protein product is CASSPQRYDTQYF.

V and J are TRBV5-1 and TRBJ1-2; D unresolved. Germline V gene data show CDR1 as SGHRS and CDR2 as YFSETQ. Between the trimmed V and J ends, which lost 4 bases and 4 bases, there was a span of 14 bases. The CDR3 spans 14 residues. The CDR3 spells CASSPGGEGYGYTF. CDR3 nucleotides: TGCGCCAGCAGCCCCGGCGGAGAGGGCTATGGCTACACCTTC.

This chain uses TRBV5-1 with TRBJ2-5; TRBD2 might be the D (5 bases). V lost 5 bases to trimming and J lost 5 bases, with 16 bases between them. The CDR3 is 14 residues long. Germline CDR1 SGHRS, CDR2 YFSETQ. In DNA form, the CDR3 reads TGCGCCAGCAGACCACTCACACCGGGGGAGACCCAGTACTTC. Protein: CASRPLTPGETQYF.

This sequence joins TRBV5-1 and TRBJ2-2; unclear D gene. Trimming took off 0 bases at V and 7 bases at J, with 4 bases between the two ends. Germline V gene sequence: CDR1 SGHRS, CDR2 YFSETQ. The CDR3 spans 12 residues. The DNA for the CDR3 is TGCGCCAGCAGCTTGGTAGACGGGGAGCTGTTTTTT. Protein: CASSLVDGELFF.

CDR3 nucleotide sequence: TGTGCCAGCAGCTCTTACAGGGATCAGAATGAGCAGTTCTTC. It encodes CASSSYRDQNEQFF. The chain recombines TRBV11-3 with TRBJ2-1; perhaps TRBD1 as D (6 bases). The CDR3 extends over 14 amino acids. V dropped 4 bases and J dropped 7 bases, with 14 bases sitting between them. CDR1 and CDR2 (germline): SGHNT, YENEEA. Full variable domain (outside the CDR3, taken from reference TRBV11-3 and TRBJ2-1): EAGVVQSPRYKIIEKKQPVAFWCNPISGHNTLYWYLQNLGQGPELLIRYENEEAVDDSQLPKDRFSAERLKGVDSTLKIQPAELGDSAVYLCASSSYRDQNEQFFGPGTRLTVL.

Only one count was recorded for this clone. V and J are TRBV7-6 and TRBJ2-3, with D tentatively TRBD1 (6 bases). V shed 0 bases and J shed 2 bases, with 9 bases lying between them. Germline loops: CDR1 SGHVS, CDR2 FNYEAQ. The CDR3 is 15 residues long. In DNA form, the CDR3 reads TGTGCCAGCAGCTTAGCGGGGGCCGCCACAGATACGCAGTATTTT. Translating it yields CASSLAGAATDTQYF.

This chain links TRBV12-5 with TRBJ2-7; 7 bases fit TRBD1. CDR1 LGHNT and CDR2 FRNRAP come from the germline V gene. Trimming removed 6 bases from V and 1 base from J; junction bases left unmatched: 3. The CDR3 sequence is 13 residues long. This chain's CDR3 is CASGWDRSYEQYF. In nucleotides, the CDR3 is TGTGCTAGTGGCTGGGACAGATCCTACGAGCAGTACTTC.

This chain connects TRBV4-1 to TRBJ1-5; D call uncertain. Germline V gene data show CDR1 as MGHRA and CDR2 as YSYEKL. Trimming took off 0 bases at V and 5 bases at J, with 5 bases between the two ends. The CDR3 contains 13 residues. CDR3 nucleotide sequence: TGCGCCAGCAGCCAAGATCGGGATCAGCCCCAGCATTTT. It specifies CASSQDRDQPQHF.

In this sample, this clone turned up once. The chain couples TRBV11-1 to TRBJ2-7; TRBD2 is a possible D gene (7 bases). The CDR3 loop spans 15 amino acids. Deletions cut 1 base from V and 3 bases from J, with 13 bases between. CDR1 is SGHAT, CDR2 FQDESV, per germline (reference sequence). In nucleotides, the CDR3 is TGTGCCAGCAGCTTAGGGGCGGGGGCCAACTACGAGCAGTACTTC. Translation: CASSLGAGANYEQYF.

The chain's CDR3 is CASRRGRGYTF. The CDR3 bases are TGTGCCAGCCGGAGGGGTCGCGGCTACACCTTC. The chain recombines TRBV19 with TRBJ1-2; perhaps TRBD1 as D (5 bases). Germline CDR1 LNHDA, CDR2 SQIVND (reference sequence). The CDR3 totals 11 residues. The germline V and J ends were trimmed by 9 bases and 8 bases, with 13 bases remaining between them.

The gene calls are TRBV2 and TRBJ2-7; TRBD1 aligns across 10 bases. V was pared by 6 bases and J by 4 bases, with 9 bases of the junction left unmatched. Per the germline V gene, CDR1 is SNHLY and CDR2 is FYNNEI. The CDR3 extends over 15 amino acids. The chain's CDR3 is CASRENPGQGYEQYF. The DNA of the CDR3 is TGTGCCAGCAGGGAAAATCCGGGACAGGGGTACGAGCAGTACTTC.

CDR3 nucleotide sequence: TGTGCCAGCAGCCCACGTGCGACAGGGGGCACCGGGGAGCTGTTTTTT. It specifies CASSPRATGGTGELFF. The chain couples TRBV9 to TRBJ2-2; TRBD1 aligns across 9 bases. V lost 4 bases, J lost 4 bases, and 8 bases stayed unmatched. Germline V gives CDR1 SGDLS, CDR2 YYNGEE. CDR3 length: 16 amino acids.